Sequencing of this TCR beta chain was carried out in a study of graft-versus-host responses after intestinal transplantation. The CDR3 runs 13 residues. Germline CDR1 reads MNHEY; CDR2 reads SVGAGI. The V gene end was trimmed by 11 bases and the J gene end by 3 bases; junction bases not matched to a gene: 8. Comments on this clone: Its matching antigen is unknown.

The protocol was immunoSEQ multiplex PCR, while the TCRdb copy is restricted to in-frame clones and leaves out a portion. Of under 150,000 clones in the sample, more than 90% were seen once. The TCR comes from a human donor who received an intestinal transplant. The specimen comprised unstimulated CD4+ T cells sorted from spleen or lymph node cells, sampled before intestinal transplant. The V call is TRBV6-5, the J call TRBJ2-3; 7 nucleotides align to TRBD2. The CDR3: CASSGVWTDTQYF. CDR3 DNA sequence: TGTGCCTCCAGCGGGGTATGGACAGATACGCAGTATTTT.